These 18 T cell receptor beta chains were all obtained from the same sample, sequenced in a study of siplizumab effects on memory and regulatory T cells. Libraries were prepared by immunoSEQ multiplex PCR; TCRdb keeps only in-frame clonotypes and omits some of them. The repertoire includes under 100,000 clones, just under 95% of them detected once, and approximately 1.5% sits in the top ten. The sample comprised non-Treg CD4+ T cells sorted from blood. The receptors were gathered from a human donor in good health.

The chain uses TRBV2 and TRBJ2-3; 9 nucleotides match TRBD2. This CDR3 is 15 amino acids long. After removal of 3 bases from V and 4 bases from J, the junction contained 5 bases not matched to a gene. CDR1 and CDR2 (germline): SNHLY, FYNNEI. The CDR3 spells CASSEVAGAPDTQYF. Here the CDR3 DNA reads TGTGCCAGCAGTGAGGTAGCGGGAGCCCCAGATACGCAGTATTTT.

The chain is built from TRBV6-6 and TRBJ2-7; no reliable D call. Per the germline V gene, CDR1 is MNHNY and CDR2 is SVGAGI (reference sequence). V lost 6 bases and J lost 0, with 15 bases in between. This CDR3 comprises 15 residues. CDR3 in amino acids: CASRYLHGSSYEQYF. The CDR3 DNA is TGTGCCAGCAGATACCTACATGGATCCTCCTACGAGCAGTACTTC.

V gene TRBV27 combines with J gene TRBJ1-5; D is undetermined. This CDR3 contains 14 residues. V was pared by 8 bases and J by 0 bases, with 11 bases between. Germline V gives CDR1 MNHEY, CDR2 SMNVEV (reference sequence). CDR3 sequence reads: CASGYRYSNQPQHF. The CDR3 DNA sequence: TGTGCCAGCGGGTATAGGTATAGCAATCAGCCCCAGCATTTT.

CDR3 DNA sequence: TGTGCCAGTCGCAGGTTGTTTTTGGGGGATGGGGACAATGAGCAGTTCTTC. Residues: CASRRLFLGDGDNEQFF. The chain joins TRBV7-6 to TRBJ2-1, with D perhaps being TRBD1 or TRBD2 (5 bases each). Germline V gene lookup returns CDR1 SGHVS and CDR2 FNYEAQ. The CDR3 runs 17 residues. V lost 9 bases and J 5 bases, leaving 26 bases between the germline ends.

V and J are TRBV28 and TRBJ2-5, with D perhaps matching TRBD2 (6 bases). The CDR3 contains 14 residues. Germline lookup yields CDR1 MDHEN and CDR2 SYDVKM. V was pared by 8 bases and J by 1 base, with 14 bases between. CDR3 loop: CASARGDTQETQYF. Written as DNA, the CDR3 is TGTGCCAGCGCGCGGGGAGACACCCAAGAGACCCAGTACTTC.

This chain joins TRBV30 and TRBJ2-1; TRBD2 matches at 9 bases. This CDR3 region has 12 residues. V gave up 0 bases and J gave up 9 bases; unmatched junction bases: 0. Germline CDR1 GTSNPN, CDR2 SVGIG (reference sequence). In DNA, the CDR3 is TGTGCCTGGAGTGTAGCGGGAGGTGAGCAGTTCTTC. It is translated as CAWSVAGGEQFF.

V is TRBV5-4 and J is TRBJ2-5; 7 nucleotides align to TRBD2. CDR3 size: 14 residues. With V trimmed by 3 bases and J by 4 bases, 6 bases remained unmatched. CDR1 is SGHNT, CDR2 YYREEE, per germline (reference sequence). DNA for the CDR3: TGTGCCAGCAGCTCCCTAGCGGTTATAGAGACCCAGTACTTC. This gives the protein CASSSLAVIETQYF.

The V call is TRBV5-4, the J call TRBJ1-1; 7 bases align to TRBD1. The CDR3 sequence is 19 residues long. CDR1 SGHNT and CDR2 YYREEE come from the germline V gene (reference sequence). After removal of 0 bases from V and 0 bases from J, the junction contained 14 bases not matched to a gene. CDR3 DNA: TGTGCCAGCAGCTTGGCGACCTACAGGGGCCTCACGTTGAACACTGAAGCTTTCTTT. This translates into CASSLATYRGLTLNTEAFF.

The chain employs TRBV19 and TRBJ1-4; D not certain. V lost 9 bases and J lost 7, with 12 bases in between. The length of the CDR3 is 12 residues. CDR1 and CDR2 from the germline V gene are LNHDA and SQIVND (reference sequence). The CDR3 protein is CASSWVGEKLFF. CDR3 coding DNA: TGTGCCAGCTCCTGGGTAGGTGAAAAACTGTTTTTT. The full variable domain, its missing parts supplied by reference TRBV19 and TRBJ1-4, is DGGITQSPKYLFRKEGQNVTLSCEQNLNHDAMYWYRQDPGQGLRLIYYSQIVNDFQKGDIAEGYSVSREKKESFPLTVTSAQKNPTAFYLCASSWVGEKLFFGSGTQLSVL.

This clone was counted a few times. The chain combines TRBV27 with TRBJ1-1, with a tentative D call TRBD1 (5 bases). Germline assignment: CDR1 MNHEY and CDR2 SMNVEV (reference sequence). The CDR3 spans 14 residues. Trimming removed 2 bases at V and 3 bases at J, with 10 bases between. CDR3 DNA sequence: TGTGCCAGCAGTTTAGGGGGGTGGGACACTGAAGCTTTCTTT. It codes for CASSLGGWDTEAFF.

The chain is built from TRBV30 and TRBJ2-3; TRBD1 matches 7 bases. CDR1 and CDR2 from the germline V gene are GTSNPN and SVGIG (reference sequence). The CDR3 is made up of 11 amino acids. V dropped 4 bases and J dropped 5; count of bases not matched to a gene: 0. In DNA, the CDR3 is TGTGCCTGGAACAGGGGAGATACGCAGTATTTT. Translated, it gives CAWNRGDTQYF.

The rearrangement uses TRBV6-1 and TRBJ1-2; 12 nucleotides match TRBD1. This CDR3 is built from 15 residues. The trim removed 4 bases at V and 4 bases at J, leaving 4 bases unmatched. Germline V gene data show CDR1 as MNHNS and CDR2 as SASEGT. CDR3: CASSAGTGGGYGYTF. The DNA of the CDR3 is TGTGCCAGCAGTGCTGGGACAGGGGGCGGCTATGGCTACACCTTC.

The CDR3 DNA is TGCGCCAGCAGCTTGGCGGGGCAGGGAGGTGAAAAACTGTTTTTT. As protein: CASSLAGQGGEKLFF. The rearrangement joins TRBV5-1 to TRBJ1-4, with TRBD1 as a possible D gene (5 bases). CDR1 and CDR2 from the germline V gene are SGHRS and YFSETQ. The CDR3 has 15 residues. Deletions cut 0 bases from V and 7 bases from J, with 13 bases between.

The chain joins TRBV7-9 to TRBJ2-5; 11 bases align to TRBD2. The CDR3 has 18 amino acids. Germline CDR1 reads SEHNR; CDR2 reads FQNEAQ (reference sequence). Trimming removed 5 bases from V and 2 bases from J; junction bases left unmatched: 13. CDR3 nucleotide sequence: TGTGCCAGCAGCCCGAGTTTTAGCGGGAGGGGGAATCAAGAGACCCAGTACTTC. This sequence encodes CASSPSFSGRGNQETQYF.

The rearrangement joins TRBV6-5 to TRBJ1-1; D is unclear. Germline assignment: CDR1 MNHEY and CDR2 SVGAGI. V shed 0 bases and J shed 6 bases, with 11 bases lying between them. CDR3 length: 14 residues. In nucleotides, the CDR3 is TGTGCCAGCAGTTACTCGAGGTGGGCGGCTGAAGCTTTCTTT. This encodes CASSYSRWAAEAFF.

The chain carries TRBV9 and TRBJ1-1, with 7 nucleotides matching TRBD1. CDR1 is SGDLS and CDR2 is YYNGEE in the germline V gene. CDR3 size: 13 residues. V shed 0 bases, J shed 6 bases, and the junction held 2 bases outside the gene matches. Here the CDR3 DNA reads TGTGCCAGCAGCGTAGGACAGGGCCCTGAAGCTTTCTTT. It codes for CASSVGQGPEAFF. Full variable domain (missing parts from reference TRBV9 and TRBJ1-1): DSGVTQTPKHLITATGQRVTLRCSPRSGDLSVYWYQQSLDQGLQFLIQYYNGEERAKGNILERFSAQQFPDLHSELNLSSLELGDSALYFCASSVGQGPEAFFGQGTRLTVV.

The J gene is TRBJ2-5, the V gene TRBV7-8; unclear D gene. V was cut by 5 bases and J by 5 bases, with 21 bases left in between. The germline V gene encodes CDR1 SGHVS and CDR2 FQNEAQ. The CDR3 length is 16 residues. CDR3 protein: CASSPAPTRLEETQYF. The CDR3 nucleotides are TGTGCCAGCAGCCCCGCCCCTACAAGGCTCGAGGAGACCCAGTACTTC.

The chain carries TRBV14 and TRBJ2-3; D gene ambiguous. The CDR3 spans 16 residues. V lost 4 bases and J lost 6, with 20 bases in between. Germline-derived CDR1 and CDR2 are SGHDN and FVKESK. CDR3 coding DNA: TGTGCCAGCAGCCTACGAAGGGCTAAGAATAGGGATACGCAGTATTTT. Translated: CASSLRRAKNRDTQYF. Drawing the rest from reference TRBV14 and TRBJ2-3, the complete variable domain is EAGVTQFPSHSVIEKGQTVTLRCDPISGHDNLYWYRRVMGKEIKFLLHFVKESKQDESGMPNNRFLAERTGGTYSTLKVQPAELEDSGVYFCASSLRRAKNRDTQYFGPGTRLTVL.